This T cell receptor beta chain was recovered during a study of blood T cell repertoires in COVID-19. Study at large: The samples span acute and convalescent COVID-19 from the United States, Italy and Spain.

The CDR3 is made up of 15 amino acids. V lost 5 bases and J lost 3; bases outside the gene matches: 8. Germline-derived CDR1 and CDR2 are SEHNR and FQNEAQ (reference sequence). Per the authors' pipeline: Researchers report that nucleated cell counts were estimated from reference gene primer amplification. Clones were read by immunoSEQ multiplex PCR, and TCRdb kept only the in-frame ones, dropping some. That table is the source of V, J and clone size, and D and trimming were worked out from the DNA. The table lists approximately 190,000 clones, 80% of them singletons. This chain uses TRBV7-9 with TRBJ2-7, with 9 bases lining up with TRBD1. The specimen sequenced was peripheral blood. The origin of this receptor is a man aged 60-69 years with acute or convalescent COVID-19. In nucleotides, the CDR3 is TGTGCCAGCAGCCTAATACAGGGGGCAAGCTACGAGCAGTACTTC. It specifies CASSLIQGASYEQYF.